This paragraph covers one T cell receptor beta chain sequence. This sample was taken from a study of blood T cell repertoires in COVID-19. Study summary: Nucleic acid was either cDNA or gDNA, and it came from T cells, B-cell-depleted T cells, or PBMCs.

Seattle's cohort entered during active infection and was followed longitudinally. The trim removed 10 bases at V and 3 bases at J, leaving 11 bases unmatched. CDR1 and CDR2 (germline): ENHRY, SYGVKD. This CDR3 region has 14 residues. The table came from immunoSEQ multiplex PCR; TCRdb's copy has only in-frame clones and leaves some out. The sample records approximately 100,000 clones, roughly 90% being singletons. V is TRBV10-3 and J is TRBJ2-7; TRBD1 aligns across 8 bases. This TCR was sampled from a human donor with COVID-19, enrolled during active disease. The donor label of this sample is uncertain. Sequenced sample: peripheral blood. CDR3: CATCSGTGIYEQYF. The DNA for the CDR3 is TGTGCCACATGCTCCGGGACAGGCATCTACGAGCAGTACTTC.